This record looks at one T cell receptor (beta chain) sequence and its context. The data stem from a study of cytomegalovirus exposure and HLA in healthy donors. Primers for the PCR totalled 60 Vbeta and 13 Jbeta. This table comes from immunoSEQ multiplex PCR, and its TCRdb copy is limited to in-frame clones, with some not included. The sample shows roughly 150,000 clones, around 80% of them seen only once. The CDR3 is 14 amino acids. Germline CDR1 reads MNHEY; CDR2 reads SMNVEV (reference sequence). The V and J ends lost 3 bases and 3 bases, in that order; junction bases with no gene match: 5. The clonotype was recovered from a man aged 25 to 45 in good health and CMV-seropositive. This chain uses TRBV27 with TRBJ2-7; 7 bases match TRBD1. The sequenced sample was PBMCs. CDR3: CASSFMGQIYEQYF. CDR3 bases: TGTGCCAGCAGTTTTATGGGACAGATCTACGAGCAGTACTTC.